What follows are 3 T cell receptor beta chains derived from one specimen sequenced in a study of response to subunit inactivated influenza vaccine. TCRdb redid the calling of the RT-PCR reads with MiXCR, one entry per CDR3 protein. The sample lists 600,000 to 850,000 distinct CDR3 sequences; about 15% were seen once. The sequenced sample was PBMCs from blood, obtained approximately 15 days before vaccination. The source of these receptors is a middle-aged man who received an inactivated influenza vaccine.

This clonotype was detected only a few times. V is TRBV4-2 and J is TRBJ2-1; 8 nucleotides agree with TRBD2. This CDR3 region has 18 residues. V lost 0 bases and J lost 4; bases outside the gene matches: 11. The germline V gene has CDR1 LGHNA and CDR2 YNFKEQ. The CDR3 loop reads CASSQDPIAGLNYNEQFF. As DNA, the CDR3 is TGTGCCAGCAGCCAAGATCCAATAGCGGGACTAAATTACAATGAGCAGTTCTTC.

This clonotype was seen a handful of times. The chain is built from TRBV9 and TRBJ2-7, with unresolved D. The V gene lost 4 bases and the J gene lost 7 bases, with 15 bases spanning the gap. The germline CDR1 and CDR2 sequences are SGDLS and YYNGEE. This CDR3 has 13 amino acids. The CDR3 coding sequence is TGTGCCAGCAGCCCTAATCTCGCTGGGGAGCAGTACTTC. This encodes CASSPNLAGEQYF.

This clonotype has a handful of counts. The chain carries TRBV28 and TRBJ1-1; 7 bases agree with TRBD1. J lost 3 bases, V lost 6 bases, and 7 bases had no gene match. Looked up from germline, CDR1 is MDHEN and CDR2 is SYDVKM. The length of the CDR3 is 14 residues. Here the CDR3 DNA reads TGTGCCAGCAGGCCGACAGGGCCGGACACTGAAGCTTTCTTT. It translates to CASRPTGPDTEAFF.